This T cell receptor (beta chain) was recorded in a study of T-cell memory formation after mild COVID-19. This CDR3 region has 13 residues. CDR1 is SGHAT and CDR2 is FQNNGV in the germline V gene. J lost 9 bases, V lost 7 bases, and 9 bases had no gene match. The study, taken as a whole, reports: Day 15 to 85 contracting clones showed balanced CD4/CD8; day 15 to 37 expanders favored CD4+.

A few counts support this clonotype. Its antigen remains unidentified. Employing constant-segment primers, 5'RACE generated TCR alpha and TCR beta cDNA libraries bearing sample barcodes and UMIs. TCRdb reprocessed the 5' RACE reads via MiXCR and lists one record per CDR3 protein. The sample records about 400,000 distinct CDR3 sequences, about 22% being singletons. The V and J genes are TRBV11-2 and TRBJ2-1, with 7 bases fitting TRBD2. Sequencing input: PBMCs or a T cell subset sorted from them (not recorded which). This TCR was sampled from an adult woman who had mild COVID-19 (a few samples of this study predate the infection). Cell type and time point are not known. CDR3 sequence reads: CASNVGPSGEQFF. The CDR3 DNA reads TGTGCCAGCAACGTCGGGCCTAGCGGTGAGCAGTTCTTC. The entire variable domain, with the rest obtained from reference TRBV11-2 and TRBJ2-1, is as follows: EAGVAQSPRYKIIEKRQSVAFWCNPISGHATLYWYQQILGQGPKLLIQFQNNGVVDDSQLPKDRFSAERLKGVDSTLKIQPAKLEDSAVYLCASNVGPSGEQFFGPGTRLTVL.